The 18 T cell receptor beta chains below were found in one sample sequenced in a study of T cell clonotyping in hematopoietic cell transplantation (TCRdb year 2021). The time point tag for this specimen amounts to: recipient sample about 28 days before transplant, after cytoreduction. Library creation used the immunoSEQ multiplex PCR assay. The source is immuneACCESS, and TCRdb retained only in-frame sequences with V and J called. Part of the clones is not carried over; for the studies checked, unresolved V genes explain less than half of this, and the remainder is unexplained. In all, the sample holds 25,000 to 30,000 clones, and under 90% of those were seen once. Less than 2% of the sample is held by the ten biggest clonotypes. Sequencing was performed on peripheral blood mononuclear cells, taken before stem cell transplant. These receptors were obtained from a man aged 40-49 years with acute myeloid leukemia. Some clones in this sample may be carry-over from other donors' samples.

The rearrangement joins TRBV10-3 to TRBJ1-1; TRBD1 aligns across 7 bases. Germline-derived CDR1 and CDR2 are ENHRY and SYGVKD. J lost 4 bases, V lost 2 bases, and 4 bases had no gene match. The CDR3 totals 14 residues. The CDR3: CAISEDREVTEAFF. In DNA, the CDR3 is TGTGCCATCAGTGAGGACAGGGAGGTCACTGAAGCTTTCTTT.

V is TRBV2 and J is TRBJ2-1; 8 bases match TRBD1. After removal of 3 bases from V and 4 bases from J, the junction contained 5 bases not matched to a gene. Germline V gene lookup returns CDR1 SNHLY and CDR2 FYNNEI. This CDR3 has 15 residues. In nucleotides, the CDR3 is TGTGCCAGCAGTGACTACAGGGGGAAATACAATGAGCAGTTCTTC. Translation: CASSDYRGKYNEQFF. The full variable domain, its missing parts supplied by reference TRBV2 and TRBJ2-1, is EPEVTQTPSHQVTQMGQEVILRCVPISNHLYFYWYRQILGQKVEFLVSFYNNEISEKSEIFDDQFSVERPDGSNFTLKIRSTKLEDSAMYFCASSDYRGKYNEQFFGPGTRLTVL.

The V gene is TRBV7-6, the J gene TRBJ1-4; unclear D gene. Trimming removed 1 base from V and 7 bases from J, with 7 bases in between. CDR1 and CDR2 from the germline V gene are SGHVS and FNYEAQ. The CDR3 sequence is 13 residues long. The CDR3 bases are TGTGCCAGCAGCTTAGTACGGGGTGAAAAACTGTTTTTT. It is translated as CASSLVRGEKLFF.

This chain's CDR3 is CASSRTALNTEAFF. As DNA, the CDR3 is TGTGCCAGTAGTAGGACAGCCTTGAACACTGAAGCTTTCTTT. The J gene is TRBJ1-1, the V gene TRBV19; maybe TRBD1 (6 bases). The CDR3 contains 14 residues. Germline V gives CDR1 LNHDA, CDR2 SQIVND (reference sequence). V was cut by 4 bases and J by 0 bases, with 9 bases left in between.

The chain links TRBV5-6 to TRBJ2-7, with D hard to call. The CDR3 extends over 11 amino acids. CDR1 and CDR2 (germline): SGHDT, YYEEEE. V was shortened by 2 bases and J by 0 bases, with 0 bases between the two germline ends. In nucleotides, the CDR3 is TGTGCCAGCAGCTTCTCCTACGAGCAGTACTTC. It translates to CASSFSYEQYF.

This chain joins TRBV28 and TRBJ1-3, with D perhaps matching TRBD1 (5 bases). V shed 8 bases and J shed 2 bases, with 16 bases lying between them. Per the germline V gene, CDR1 is MDHEN and CDR2 is SYDVKM. This CDR3 is 15 amino acids long. The CDR3 bases are TGTGCCAGCGATGGGAGGACAAGGGCTGGAAACACCATATATTTT. Translation gives CASDGRTRAGNTIYF.

This clone has a handful of counts. V gene TRBV28 combines with J gene TRBJ2-2, with TRBD2 matching 11 bases. Germline CDR1 and CDR2: MDHEN and SYDVKM. V was clipped by 3 bases and J by 4 bases; unmatched bases: 10. There are 18 residues in the CDR3. CDR3 in amino acids: CASSFLAGGPGGTGELFF. In DNA, the CDR3 is TGTGCCAGCAGTTTTCTAGCGGGAGGCCCTGGGGGCACCGGGGAGCTGTTTTTT. Looking up the rest from reference TRBV28 and TRBJ2-2 gives the full variable domain: DVKVTQSSRYLVKRTGEKVFLECVQDMDHENMFWYRQDPGLGLRLIYFSYDVKMKEKGDIPEGYSVSREKKERFSLILESASTNQTSMYLCASSFLAGGPGGTGELFFGEGSRLTVL.

The chain employs TRBV5-8 and TRBJ1-1; perhaps TRBD1 as D (5 bases). V lost 4 bases to trimming and J lost 6 bases, with 19 bases between them. Looked up from germline, CDR1 is SGHTS and CDR2 is YDEGEE. This CDR3 has 15 residues. CDR3 nucleotide sequence: TGTGCCAGCAGCCCCCTTGGGGCAGGGACGGCTGAAGCTTTCTTT. Translation gives CASSPLGAGTAEAFF.

The rearrangement uses TRBV6-1 and TRBJ1-2, with D hard to call. The CDR3 totals 13 residues. Trimming removed 6 bases from V and 3 bases from J, with 11 bases in between. Germline V gives CDR1 MNHNS, CDR2 SASEGT. CDR3 coding DNA: TGTGCCAGCAGGCCCCCCGTGGACTATGGCTACACCTTC. Translated: CASRPPVDYGYTF.

V is TRBV6-5 and J is TRBJ2-7, with TRBD2 matching 11 bases. Trimming removed 6 bases from V and 0 bases from J; junction bases left unmatched: 4. CDR1 MNHEY and CDR2 SVGAGI come from the germline V gene. The CDR3 runs to 15 residues. The CDR3 region is CASRGSGGGSYEQYF. CDR3 coding DNA: TGTGCCAGCAGAGGTAGCGGGGGGGGCTCCTACGAGCAGTACTTC.

V usage is TRBV5-6 and J usage is TRBJ1-2, with 7 bases aligning to TRBD1. The CDR3 length is 13 residues. Germline lookup yields CDR1 SGHDT and CDR2 YYEEEE. Trimming at V came to 4 bases and at J to 8 bases, leaving 8 bases not matched to a gene. CDR3 in DNA: TGTGCCAGCAGCCCCTGGACAGGAGAGGGCTACACCTTC. Its protein is CASSPWTGEGYTF. Variable domain in full (rest from reference TRBV5-6 and TRBJ1-2): DAGVTQSPTHLIKTRGQQVTLRCSPKSGHDTVSWYQQALGQGPQFIFQYYEEEERQRGNFPDRFSGHQFPNYSSELNVNALLLGDSALYLCASSPWTGEGYTFGSGTRLTVV.

The chain is built from TRBV5-1 and TRBJ1-3; D gene unclear. There are 16 residues in the CDR3. V shed 0 bases and J shed 0 bases, with 10 bases lying between them. CDR1 is SGHRS and CDR2 is YFSETQ in the germline V gene. CDR3 coding DNA: TGCGCCAGCAGCTTGGACACCCTACGCTCTGGAAACACCATATATTTT. Its translation: CASSLDTLRSGNTIYF.

The J gene is TRBJ2-1, the V gene TRBV4-1; TRBD2 matches 7 bases. Germline V CDR1 and CDR2: MGHRA, YSYEKL. This CDR3 comprises 15 residues. The ends lost 8 bases at V and 0 bases at J; junction bases unmatched: 7. The CDR3 DNA reads TGCGCCAGCGGGGGGGTCACGAGCTCCTACAATGAGCAGTTCTTC. Translation gives CASGGVTSSYNEQFF.

The rearrangement joins TRBV7-2 to TRBJ2-2; D unresolved. The CDR3 runs 15 residues. V lost 1 base, J lost 1 base, and 7 bases lay in between. Germline V gives CDR1 SGHTA, CDR2 FQGNSA. As DNA, the CDR3 is TGTGCCAGCAGCTTAGAGGGTCTGAACACCGGGGAGCTGTTTTTT. Its protein is CASSLEGLNTGELFF.

The chain is built from TRBV4-3 and TRBJ1-4; TRBD1 might be the D (5 bases). CDR1 and CDR2 from the germline V gene are LGHNA and YSLEER. V lost 4 bases, J lost 5 bases, and 17 bases lay in between. The CDR3 covers 16 residues. This CDR3 is CASSPSGGGGNEKLFF. CDR3 coding DNA: TGCGCCAGCAGCCCGTCGGGCGGGGGGGGAAATGAAAAACTGTTTTTT.

The chain couples TRBV7-9 to TRBJ1-1; 7 bases align to TRBD1. Germline V lookup: CDR1 SEHNR, CDR2 FQNEAQ (reference sequence). The CDR3 runs 16 residues. With 1 base clipped from V and 4 bases from J, the junction kept 9 bases outside the gene matches. CDR3 bases: TGTGCCAGCAGCTTAGTGACAGGGTGGGATACCACTGAAGCTTTCTTT. Its translation is CASSLVTGWDTTEAFF.

The chain links TRBV30 to TRBJ2-3, with 7 positions matching TRBD1. Trimming at V came to 6 bases and at J to 2 bases, leaving 5 bases not matched to a gene. Germline values: CDR1 GTSNPN, CDR2 SVGIG (reference sequence). The length of the CDR3 is 13 residues. The CDR3 is CACSGGPTDTQYF. The CDR3 DNA follows: TGTGCCTGCTCAGGGGGACCCACAGATACGCAGTATTTT.

The chain couples TRBV30 to TRBJ2-7; D unresolved. CDR3 length equals 11 residues. Germline V gene lookup returns CDR1 GTSNPN and CDR2 SVGIG (reference sequence). Trimming cost V 3 bases and J 5 bases, with 8 bases left between them. CDR3 coding DNA: TGTGCCTGGAGCACTGCCCACGAGCAGTACTTC. Translated: CAWSTAHEQYF.